The 28 T cell receptor beta chains reported below all come from one sample, sequenced in a study of blood T cells in healthy people across ages. A second roughly 6 to 12 cycle PCR used barcoded and J-beta primers. Via MiXCR, TCRdb re-called the 5' RACE reads, giving one row per CDR3 protein. The sample records hundreds of thousands of distinct CDR3 sequences, 45% to 50% being singletons. Sequenced material: blood. These receptors were collected from a woman between 55 and 75 years old in good health.

The rearrangement uses TRBV7-8 and TRBJ2-7; TRBD2 matches 8 bases. This CDR3 is 18 amino acids long. Germline CDR1 SGHVS, CDR2 FQNEAQ. Trimming removed 5 bases from V and 0 bases from J; junction bases left unmatched: 15. The CDR3, as DNA: TGTGCCAGCAGCCACCGGGGGGGCGGGGGTAAAAGCTCCTACGAGCAGTACTTC. It encodes CASSHRGGGGKSSYEQYF.

The V and J genes are TRBV9 and TRBJ2-3, with TRBD2 identical over 9 bases. Losses at the gene ends were 9 bases for V and 8 bases for J; bases not matched to a gene: 16. Germline loops: CDR1 SGDLS, CDR2 YYNGEE. The CDR3 is 15 amino acids. The CDR3 DNA reads TGTGCCATCCCTCGGCTAGCGGGGTCCCTAGGTACGCAGTATTTT. It translates to CAIPRLAGSLGTQYF.

As concerns this clonotype: A read error is possible here, since a much larger clone lies one base away. This chain uses TRBV7-3 with TRBJ2-6; maybe TRBD1 (6 bases). Per germline, CDR1 SGHTA and CDR2 FQGTGA. The length of the CDR3 is 14 residues. The CDR3 here is CASSQGSGANVPTF. DNA for the CDR3: TGTGCCAGCAGCCAGGGGTCTGGGGCCAACGTCCCGACTTTC.

There are a few counts of this clonotype. CDR3 coding DNA: TGTGCCAGCAGCGTGACTAGCGGGAGTATATACGAGCAGTACTTC. The encoded protein is CASSVTSGSIYEQYF. The rearrangement joins TRBV5-5 to TRBJ2-5; 12 nucleotides line up with TRBD2. The DNA matches TRBJ2-7 better at its end, which makes the J call doubtful. Germline CDR1 SGHKS, CDR2 YYEKEE (reference sequence). The length of the CDR3 is 15 residues.

The chain combines TRBV4-2 with TRBJ2-2; no clear D gene. The CDR3 is 17 residues long. The V end was cut by 0 bases, the J end by 3 bases, with 14 bases between. The germline V gene encodes CDR1 LGHNA and CDR2 YNFKEQ. The CDR3 nucleotides are TGTGCCAGCAGCCAAGAAGTCCGGAAATTTTACACCGGGGAGCTGTTTTTT. The encoded protein is CASSQEVRKFYTGELFF.

This clonotype was picked up a small number of times. The chain employs TRBV6-2 or TRBV6-3 and TRBJ2-6; no clear D. The V end lost 5 bases, the J end lost 1 base, and 15 bases lay between the germline ends. Germline V gene data show CDR1 as MNHEY and CDR2 as SVGEGT. The CDR3 is 17 residues long. The CDR3: CASSGPGYQSGANVLTF. The CDR3 DNA is TGTGCCAGCAGTGGACCTGGGTACCAATCTGGGGCCAACGTCCTGACTTTC.

The chain joins TRBV18 to TRBJ2-3; the D gene could be TRBD1 or TRBD2 (6 bases each). Trimming took off 0 bases at V and 5 bases at J, with 15 bases between the two ends. The CDR3 is 16 residues long. Germline CDR1 is KGHSH and CDR2 is LQKENI. DNA of the CDR3: TGTGCCAGCTCACCACCATTTGGGGGGCAAATAGATACGCAGTATTTT. Protein product: CASSPPFGGQIDTQYF.

This chain connects TRBV11-3 to TRBJ2-1; 8 bases align to TRBD1. Germline V gives CDR1 SGHNT, CDR2 YENEEA. After removal of 5 bases from V and 2 bases from J, the junction contained 8 bases not matched to a gene. The CDR3 has 16 residues. This CDR3 is CASSPGTGKAYNEQFF. CDR3 DNA sequence: TGTGCCAGCAGCCCTGGGACAGGTAAAGCCTACAATGAGCAGTTCTTC.

The J gene is TRBJ2-1, the V gene TRBV3-1; 8 positions match TRBD1. Looked up from germline, CDR1 is LGHDT and CDR2 is YNNKEL (reference sequence). This CDR3 is 16 amino acids long. Losses at the gene ends were 1 base for V and 8 bases for J; bases not matched to a gene: 10. This CDR3 is CASSQGRRGRTDEQFF. CDR3 bases: TGTGCCAGCAGCCAAGGTCGCAGGGGGCGAACCGATGAGCAGTTCTTC.

The chain combines TRBV28 with TRBJ2-1, with unresolved D. The V gene's germline CDR1 is MDHEN and CDR2 SYDVKM. There are 11 residues in the CDR3. The germline V and J ends were trimmed by 5 bases and 10 bases, with 9 bases remaining between them. CDR3 bases: TGTGCCAGCAGTACGGTGTGGGAGCAGTTCTTC. This gives the protein CASSTVWEQFF.

This chain uses TRBV10-3 with TRBJ2-5, with 13 bases lining up with TRBD2. The CDR3 sequence is 17 residues long. The germline CDR1 and CDR2 sequences are ENHRY and SYGVKD. The trim removed 2 bases at V and 1 base at J, leaving 4 bases unmatched. The CDR3 sequence is CAISERTSGGVQETQYF. The CDR3 nucleotides are TGTGCCATCAGTGAGAGGACTAGCGGGGGAGTCCAAGAGACCCAGTACTTC.

V usage is TRBV7-6 and J usage is TRBJ2-5; D is uncertain. Germline V gives CDR1 SGHVS, CDR2 FNYEAQ. V was pared by 2 bases and J by 2 bases, with 18 bases between. The length of the CDR3 is 17 residues. CDR3 nucleotide sequence: TGTGCCAGCAGCTTAAGCCCCATGCAGAGAAGACAAGAGACCCAGTACTTC. Residues: CASSLSPMQRRQETQYF.

V usage is TRBV20-1 and J usage is TRBJ2-7, with 7 positions matching TRBD1. The CDR3 has 14 amino acids. The J segment lost 0 bases and the V segment lost 3 bases, leaving 5 bases of the junction unmatched. The V gene's germline CDR1 is DFQATT and CDR2 SNEGSKA (reference sequence). The CDR3 DNA reads TGCAGTGCTAGTACAGGGGAGAGCTCCTACGAGCAGTACTTC. Its protein is CSASTGESSYEQYF.

The chain carries TRBV20-1 and TRBJ1-1, with 8 positions matching TRBD1. Germline V lookup: CDR1 DFQATT, CDR2 SNEGSKA (reference sequence). The CDR3 runs 14 residues. V trimming: 4 bases; J trimming: 0 bases; junction bases outside the gene matches: 4. In DNA, the CDR3 is TGCAGTGCTACCCAGGGGGCAATGAACACTGAAGCTTTCTTT. Its protein is CSATQGAMNTEAFF.

The genes are TRBV20-1 and TRBJ2-7; D possibly corresponds to TRBD2 (7 bases). V was shortened by 5 bases and J by 0 bases, with 14 bases between the two germline ends. The CDR3 runs to 14 residues. Germline-derived CDR1 and CDR2 are DFQATT and SNEGSKA (reference sequence). CDR3 DNA sequence: TGCAGTGCTCCCAGGGGACTACTCTCCTACGAGCAGTACTTC. Translating it yields CSAPRGLLSYEQYF.

About this clonotype: Its ends do not fully match the called genes, so a read error is possible. The V gene is TRBV7-2, the J gene TRBJ2-1, with TRBD2 identical over 12 bases. This CDR3 has 14 residues. Per germline, CDR1 SGHTA and CDR2 FQGNSA. CDR3 region: CASSLAGGAGEQFF. The DNA for the CDR3 is TGTGCCAGCAGCCTAGCGGGAGGGGCCGGTGAGCAGTTCTTC.

This clonotype was seen only a few times. The rearrangement uses TRBV4-3 and TRBJ1-4; D is undetermined. The V gene's germline CDR1 is LGHNA and CDR2 YSLEER. This CDR3 spans 14 amino acids. V lost 4 bases, J lost 5 bases, and 11 bases lay in between. CDR3 region: CASSPLAFNEKLFF. CDR3 in DNA: TGCGCCAGCAGCCCCTTAGCGTTCAATGAAAAACTGTTTTTT.

The gene calls are TRBV24-1 and TRBJ2-1, with 9 bases that match TRBD1. The CDR3 runs 15 residues. Germline values: CDR1 KGHDR, CDR2 SFDVKD. V dropped 4 bases and J dropped 6; count of bases not matched to a gene: 6. The CDR3 nucleotides are TGTGCCACCAGTGAGCCGGGACAGGGTCTCAATGAGCAGTTCTTC. Translation gives CATSEPGQGLNEQFF.

This clonotype was detected only a few times. The gene calls are TRBV29-1 and TRBJ2-2; 9 nucleotides line up with TRBD2. CDR3 length: 15 residues. The germline CDR1 and CDR2 sequences are SQVTM and ANQGSEA. V was clipped by 3 bases and J by 3 bases; unmatched bases: 5. This CDR3 is CSVDVAGDDTGELFF. For the CDR3, the DNA is TGCAGCGTTGACGTAGCGGGAGACGACACCGGGGAGCTGTTTTTT.

The chain has TRBV12-3 or TRBV12-4 and TRBJ1-4; possible D gene TRBD1, 5 bases. This CDR3 has 13 residues. Trimming cost V 3 bases and J 8 bases, with 10 bases left between them. CDR3 region: CASSFSGDEKLFF. As DNA, the CDR3 is TGTGCCAGCAGTTTTTCCGGGGACGAAAAACTGTTTTTT.

V is TRBV3-1 and J is TRBJ2-5; tentatively, D is TRBD1 or TRBD2 (5 bases each). V dropped 5 bases and J dropped 1 base, with 11 bases sitting between them. This CDR3 spans 14 amino acids. Germline CDR1 reads LGHDT; CDR2 reads YNNKEL (reference sequence). CDR3 protein: CASSSIGTQETQYF. The CDR3 coding sequence is TGTGCCAGCAGCTCTATCGGGACCCAAGAGACCCAGTACTTC.

The rearrangement joins TRBV2 to TRBJ2-7; 16 nucleotides match TRBD2. The assigned J gene may be wrong: the sequence end matches TRBJ2-5 better. This CDR3 spans 17 amino acids. Germline CDR1 is SNHLY and CDR2 is FYNNEI. The CDR3 here is CASSEGLAGGPWETQYF. The DNA of the CDR3 is TGTGCCAGCAGTGAGGGACTAGCGGGAGGGCCGTGGGAGACCCAGTACTTC.

A remark on this clonotype: A read error may produce the germline difference seen at one junction end. The chain employs TRBV7-2 and TRBJ2-1; TRBD2 might be the D (5 bases). The CDR3 consists of 15 residues. Per the germline V gene, CDR1 is SGHTA and CDR2 is FQGNSA. In DNA, the CDR3 is TGTGCCAGCAGCTACCAGCGGAGCGCCTACGATGAGCAGTTCTTC. Translation gives CASSYQRSAYDEQFF.

In its sample, this clonotype was seen once. The chain joins TRBV4-2 to TRBJ2-3; TRBD2 matches 10 bases. Germline V CDR1 and CDR2: LGHNA, YNFKEQ. The CDR3 is made up of 17 amino acids. V was clipped by 2 bases and J by 2 bases; unmatched bases: 7. The chain's CDR3 is CASSQQREGLVTDTQYF. The CDR3 bases are TGTGCCAGCAGCCAACAGCGGGAGGGCCTGGTCACAGATACGCAGTATTTT.

The chain is built from TRBV4-2 and TRBJ2-7; TRBD1 aligns across 7 bases. Germline V gene sequence: CDR1 LGHNA, CDR2 YNFKEQ. V was clipped by 0 bases and J by 4 bases; unmatched bases: 24. The CDR3 consists of 21 residues. DNA for the CDR3: TGTGCCAGCAGCCAAGATTGGGTCGACAGGGAAGCCGAGACAAGACCTTACGAGCAGTACTTC. It is translated as CASSQDWVDREAETRPYEQYF.

The V and J genes are TRBV20-1 and TRBJ2-1; D is perhaps TRBD1 (5 bases). The V and J ends lost 7 bases and 7 bases respectively, with 11 bases between them. The CDR3 sequence is 11 residues long. CDR1 is DFQATT, CDR2 SNEGSKA, per germline (reference sequence). CDR3 nucleotides: TGCAGTGTCTCCAGGGTTAATGAGCAGTTCTTC. This translates into CSVSRVNEQFF.

The V call is TRBV20-1, the J call TRBJ1-2, with D hard to call. The CDR3 contains 14 residues. V was clipped by 5 bases and J by 1 base, with 14 bases between them. The germline V gene encodes CDR1 DFQATT and CDR2 SNEGSKA (reference sequence). For the CDR3, the DNA is TGCAGTGCTCCCGCCCAGACGGTTAACTATGGCTACACCTTC. It yields the protein CSAPAQTVNYGYTF.

As to this clonotype: It may be a read error: a sequence one base away is much more abundant. The rearrangement joins TRBV2 to TRBJ2-7; 8 bases align to TRBD2. The J call may not be correct, given that the DNA end is closer to TRBJ2-4. The germline V gene has CDR1 SNHLY and CDR2 FYNNEI. This CDR3 is built from 16 residues. This CDR3 reads CASSERGGRTKDIQYF. In DNA form, the CDR3 reads TGTGCCAGCAGTGAACGGGGCGGGAGGACAAAAGACATTCAGTACTTC.